Below, 10 T cell receptor beta chains from the same sample are listed, as sequenced in a study of T cell responses to AZD1222 COVID-19 vaccine. TCRdb's table, derived via immunoSEQ multiplex PCR, lists solely in-frame clones and lacks some. The data show around 180,000 clones, about 89% seen once. The sample in question was peripheral blood, obtained on day 0 of MenACWY control vaccination. These receptors were obtained from an adult in good health.

This chain links TRBV19 with TRBJ2-3, with 11 nucleotides matching TRBD1. Per germline, CDR1 LNHDA and CDR2 SQIVND (reference sequence). This CDR3 spans 14 amino acids. V dropped 5 bases and J dropped 7; count of bases not matched to a gene: 5. The chain's CDR3 is CASSFRTGGNTQYF. CDR3 bases: TGTGCCAGTAGTTTCCGGACAGGGGGCAATACGCAGTATTTT.

The chain recombines TRBV9 with TRBJ1-3, with D possibly TRBD1 on 5 matching bases. V lost 0 bases and J 4 bases, leaving 14 bases between the germline ends. CDR1 is SGDLS and CDR2 is YYNGEE in the germline V gene. The CDR3 covers 16 residues. In DNA, the CDR3 is TGTGCCAGCAGCGTAGGGGACTCAGAGTCAGGAAACACCATATATTTT. This encodes CASSVGDSESGNTIYF. The full variable domain, with the rest looked up from reference TRBV9 and TRBJ1-3, is DSGVTQTPKHLITATGQRVTLRCSPRSGDLSVYWYQQSLDQGLQFLIQYYNGEERAKGNILERFSAQQFPDLHSELNLSSLELGDSALYFCASSVGDSESGNTIYFGEGSWLTVV.

V is TRBV5-6 and J is TRBJ2-2; TRBD2 matches 8 bases. This CDR3 region has 16 residues. CDR1 is SGHDT, CDR2 YYEEEE, per germline. The V gene end was trimmed by 3 bases and the J gene end by 5 bases; junction bases not matched to a gene: 9. The CDR3 spells CASSSFGTGGTGELFF. The DNA of the CDR3 is TGTGCCAGCAGCTCATTCGGGACGGGGGGGACCGGGGAGCTGTTTTTT.

The V gene is TRBV29-1, the J gene TRBJ2-1, with 11 bases matching TRBD2. Germline CDR1 and CDR2: SQVTM and ANQGSEA. Trimming removed 3 bases from V and 5 bases from J; junction bases left unmatched: 9. The CDR3 consists of 16 residues. The CDR3 DNA reads as TGCAGCGTTGACCGTCTAGCGGGAGGTCAGCACAATGAGCAGTTCTTC. Protein product: CSVDRLAGGQHNEQFF.

The chain is built from TRBV9 and TRBJ1-2; D is ambiguous. The V end was cut by 7 bases, the J end by 6 bases, with 16 bases between. Germline CDR1 and CDR2: SGDLS and YYNGEE. The CDR3 totals 13 residues. CDR3 region: CASDAVEANGYTF. The CDR3 bases are TGTGCCAGCGATGCAGTTGAGGCGAATGGCTACACCTTC.

V gene TRBV7-8 combines with J gene TRBJ1-5; unclear D gene. This CDR3 has 15 amino acids. Germline-derived CDR1 and CDR2 are SGHVS and FQNEAQ. Deletions cut 5 bases from V and 4 bases from J, with 15 bases between. The CDR3 DNA follows: TGTGCCAGCAGCCCCCTCCGCACGGCTAATCAGCCCCAGCATTTT. It is translated as CASSPLRTANQPQHF.

The chain uses TRBV18 and TRBJ1-3; D is perhaps TRBD1 (5 bases). The V end was cut by 3 bases, the J end by 5 bases, with 14 bases between. The CDR3 loop spans 15 amino acids. From germline, CDR1 is KGHSH and CDR2 LQKENI. CDR3 nucleotide sequence: TGTGCCAGCTCACCGCCTGCCGGGACTAGAAACACCATATATTTT. Translated, it gives CASSPPAGTRNTIYF.

The V and J genes are TRBV3-1 (or the pseudogene TRBV3-2) and TRBJ2-1, with 16 bases that match TRBD2. Germline V lookup: CDR1 LGHDT, CDR2 YNNKEL (reference sequence). CDR3 length equals 17 residues. Trimming took 5 bases from V and 0 from J; bases not matched to a gene: 1. CDR3 bases: TGTGCCAGCAGCGGGACTAGCGGGGGGGCCTCCTACAATGAGCAGTTCTTC. Translation gives CASSGTSGGASYNEQFF.

V and J are TRBV5-1 and TRBJ2-7; 8 bases match TRBD2. Germline CDR1 is SGHRS and CDR2 is YFSETQ. With V trimmed by 4 bases and J by 2 bases, 2 bases remained unmatched. The CDR3 contains 13 residues. DNA of the CDR3: TGCGCCAGCAGCCTGACTAGCGCCTACGAGCAGTACTTC. Translating gives CASSLTSAYEQYF.

The chain has TRBV14 and TRBJ2-3; 14 positions agree with TRBD2. The CDR3 totals 19 residues. Trimming at V came to 3 bases and at J to 1 base, leaving 9 bases not matched to a gene. Germline V gene sequence: CDR1 SGHDN, CDR2 FVKESK. The CDR3 DNA reads as TGTGCCAGCAGCCAGGGACTAGCGGGGGCCTTAATACGCACAGATACGCAGTATTTT. It translates to CASSQGLAGALIRTDTQYF.